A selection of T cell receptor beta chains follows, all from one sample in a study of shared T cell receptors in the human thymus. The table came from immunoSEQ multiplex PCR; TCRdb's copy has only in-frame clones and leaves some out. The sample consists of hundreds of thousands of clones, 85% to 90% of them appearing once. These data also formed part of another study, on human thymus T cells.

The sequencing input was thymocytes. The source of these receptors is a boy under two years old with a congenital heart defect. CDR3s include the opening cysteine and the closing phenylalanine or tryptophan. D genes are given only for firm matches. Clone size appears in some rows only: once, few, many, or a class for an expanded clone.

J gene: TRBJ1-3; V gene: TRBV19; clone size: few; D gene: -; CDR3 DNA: TGTGCCAGTAGTTTGATAGAGGCCCGGGGAGGAAACACCATATATTTT; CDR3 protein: CASSLIEARGGNTIYF
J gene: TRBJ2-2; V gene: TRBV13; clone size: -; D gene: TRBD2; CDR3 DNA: TGTGCCAGCAGCTTATACAGCGGGGCGAACACCGGGGAGCTGTTTTTT; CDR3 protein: CASSLYSGANTGELFF
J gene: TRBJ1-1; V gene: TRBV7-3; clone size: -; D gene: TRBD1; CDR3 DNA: TGTGCCAGCAGCTCCGGGCAGGGGGCCTTGAACACTGAAGCTTTCTTT; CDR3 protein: CASSSGQGALNTEAFF
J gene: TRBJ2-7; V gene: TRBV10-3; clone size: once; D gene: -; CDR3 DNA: TGTGCCATCAGTGAGGACGACAGAGGTTGGGGCTGGGAGCAGTACTTC; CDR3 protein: CAISEDDRGWGWEQYF
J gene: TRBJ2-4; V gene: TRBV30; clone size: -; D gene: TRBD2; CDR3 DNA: TGTGCCTGGAGTGTACGAAGCGGGAGGGGGGGAAACATTCAGTACTTC; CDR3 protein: CAWSVRSGRGGNIQYF
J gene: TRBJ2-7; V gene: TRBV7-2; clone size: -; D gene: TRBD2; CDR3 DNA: TGTGCCAGCAGCTTAGCCCGGACTAGCGCCGCCTACGAGCAGTACTTC; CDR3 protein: CASSLARTSAAYEQYF
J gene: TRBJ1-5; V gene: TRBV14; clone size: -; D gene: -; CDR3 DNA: TGTGCCAGCAGCCAAGAGGCCAATCAGCCCCAGCATTTT; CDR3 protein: CASSQEANQPQHF
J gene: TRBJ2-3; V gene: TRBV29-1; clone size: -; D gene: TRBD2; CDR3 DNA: TGCAGCGTGGGTCAACTAGCGGGAGGGTCCACCCCTGGCACAGATACGCAGTATTTT; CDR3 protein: CSVGQLAGGSTPGTDTQYF
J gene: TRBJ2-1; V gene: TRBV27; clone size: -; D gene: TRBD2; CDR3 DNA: TGTGCCAGCAGGACTAGAGCTAGCGGTCAATACAATGAGCAGTTCTTC; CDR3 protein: CASRTRASGQYNEQFF
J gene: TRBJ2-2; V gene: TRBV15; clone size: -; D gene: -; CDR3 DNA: TGTGCCACCAGCCATCAGGGGCCCACGAACACCGGGGAGCTGTTTTTT; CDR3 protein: CATSHQGPTNTGELFF
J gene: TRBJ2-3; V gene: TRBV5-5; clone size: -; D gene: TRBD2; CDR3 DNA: TGTGCCAGCATCGTGAGGACTAGCGGGAGACCAGATACGCAGTATTTT; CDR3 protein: CASIVRTSGRPDTQYF
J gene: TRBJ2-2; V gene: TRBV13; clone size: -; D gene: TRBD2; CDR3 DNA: TGTGCCAGCAGAACCGACCGAACGGGAGGTCGGACCGGGGAGCTGTTTTTT; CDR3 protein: CASRTDRTGGRTGELFF
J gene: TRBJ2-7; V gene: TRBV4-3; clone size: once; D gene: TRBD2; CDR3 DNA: TGCGCCAGCAGCCAAAAACAGTGTCGGCGGGAGCAGTCCTACGAGCAGTACTTC; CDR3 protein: CASSQKQCRREQSYEQYF
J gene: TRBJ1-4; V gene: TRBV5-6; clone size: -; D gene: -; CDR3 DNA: TGTGCCAGCAGCTTGCAGGCAGGCGGGAAGGAAAAACTGTTTTTT; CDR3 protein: CASSLQAGGKEKLFF
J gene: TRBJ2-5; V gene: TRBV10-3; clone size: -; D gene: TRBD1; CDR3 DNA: TGTGCCATCAGGAGGGACAGGGAGGGGGAGACCCAGTACTTC; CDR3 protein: CAIRRDREGETQYF
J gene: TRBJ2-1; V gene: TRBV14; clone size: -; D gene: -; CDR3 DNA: TGTGCCAGCAGCCCCCAACGGTACCAGGGCAATGAGCAGTTCTTC; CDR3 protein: CASSPQRYQGNEQFF
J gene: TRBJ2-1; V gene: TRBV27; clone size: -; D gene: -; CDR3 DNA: TGTGCCAGCAGTCATAAACCGCGATCCTACAATGAGCAGTTCTTC; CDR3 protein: CASSHKPRSYNEQFF
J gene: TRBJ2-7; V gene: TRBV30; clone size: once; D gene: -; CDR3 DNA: TGTGCCTGGGCCCCGCCCGTGAGGGCGGGGAGCGAGCAGTACTTC; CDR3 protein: CAWAPPVRAGSEQYF
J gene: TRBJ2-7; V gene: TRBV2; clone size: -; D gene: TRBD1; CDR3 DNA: TGTGCCAGCAGTGACCCTAACAGGGGCGACCCCTACGAGCAGTACTTC; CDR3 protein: CASSDPNRGDPYEQYF
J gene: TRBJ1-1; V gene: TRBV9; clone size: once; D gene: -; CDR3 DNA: TGTGCCAGCAGCGTCCTATCGACAGGTTTGAACACTGAAGCTTTCTTT; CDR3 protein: CASSVLSTGLNTEAFF
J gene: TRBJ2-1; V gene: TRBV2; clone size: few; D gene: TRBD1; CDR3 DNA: TGTGCCAGCAGCGGGGACCGGGACAGGGGACCCAATGAGCAGTTCTTC; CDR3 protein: CASSGDRDRGPNEQFF
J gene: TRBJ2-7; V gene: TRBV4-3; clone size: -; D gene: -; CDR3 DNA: TGCGCCAGCAGCCAAGATCTGGGGGGAATCTACGAGCAGTACTTC; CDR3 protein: CASSQDLGGIYEQYF
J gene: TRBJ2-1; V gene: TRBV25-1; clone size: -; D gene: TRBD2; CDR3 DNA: TGTGCCAGCAGTGTTCGGACTAGAGGCAATGAGCAGTTCTTC; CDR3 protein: CASSVRTRGNEQFF
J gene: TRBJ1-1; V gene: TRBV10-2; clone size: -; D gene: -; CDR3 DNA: TGCGCCAGCAGTGAGTCCTGGGGGGGGATGAACACTGAAGCTTTCTTT; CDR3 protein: CASSESWGGMNTEAFF
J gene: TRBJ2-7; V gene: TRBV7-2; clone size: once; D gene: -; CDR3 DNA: TGTGCCAGCAGCTTGCATAGCTCCTACGAGCAGTACTTC; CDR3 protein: CASSLHSSYEQYF
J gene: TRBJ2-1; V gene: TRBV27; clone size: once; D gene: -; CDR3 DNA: TGTGCCAGCAGCCTCGGGAACTACAATGAGCAGTTCTTC; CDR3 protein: CASSLGNYNEQFF
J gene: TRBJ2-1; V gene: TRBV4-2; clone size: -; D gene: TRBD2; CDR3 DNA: TGTGCCAGCAGCCAAGACGGGGCGGGACTAGCTCGCAATGAGCAGTTCTTC; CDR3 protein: CASSQDGAGLARNEQFF
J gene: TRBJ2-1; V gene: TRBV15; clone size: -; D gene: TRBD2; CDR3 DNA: TGTGCCACCAGCAGAGATTTAGCGGGAGATCCCAATGAGCAGTTCTTC; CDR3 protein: CATSRDLAGDPNEQFF
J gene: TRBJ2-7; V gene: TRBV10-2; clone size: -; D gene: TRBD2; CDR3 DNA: TGCGCCAGCACCTTCGGGACGGGAGGAAGGGGATACGAGCAGTACTTC; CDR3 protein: CASTFGTGGRGYEQYF
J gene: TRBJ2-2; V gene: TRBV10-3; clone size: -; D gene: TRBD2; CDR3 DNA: TGTGCCATCAGATCTGCGACTAGCGGGAGCTTGAACACCGGGGAGCTGTTTTTT; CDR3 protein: CAIRSATSGSLNTGELFF
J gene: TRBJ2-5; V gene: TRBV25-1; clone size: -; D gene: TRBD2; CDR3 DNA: TGTGCCAGCAGTGCAACCGGGACTAGCGGGCCCCAAGAGACCCAGTACTTC; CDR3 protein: CASSATGTSGPQETQYF
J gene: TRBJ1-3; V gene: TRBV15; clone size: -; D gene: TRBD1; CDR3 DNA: TGTGCCACCAGCAGATATCCGGGACAGGGAGTAAAAAGGAACACCATATATTTT; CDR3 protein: CATSRYPGQGVKRNTIYF
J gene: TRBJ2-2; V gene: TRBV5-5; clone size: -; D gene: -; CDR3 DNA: TGTGCCAGCAGCTTGGCGGAGGGGGAGCTGTTTTTT; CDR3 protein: CASSLAEGELFF
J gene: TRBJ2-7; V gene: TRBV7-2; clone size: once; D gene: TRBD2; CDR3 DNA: TGTGCCAGCAGCCCGGGACTATCTACCTACGAGCAGTACTTC; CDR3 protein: CASSPGLSTYEQYF
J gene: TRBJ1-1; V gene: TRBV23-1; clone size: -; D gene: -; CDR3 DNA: TGCGCCAGCAGTCAACCGCCGCCAGGGGCCCGGGGCACTGAAGCTTTCTTT; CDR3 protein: CASSQPPPGARGTEAFF
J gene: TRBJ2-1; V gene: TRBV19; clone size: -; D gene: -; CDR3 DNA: TGTGCCACAAGTCCGGACAATGAGCAGTTCTTC; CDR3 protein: CATSPDNEQFF
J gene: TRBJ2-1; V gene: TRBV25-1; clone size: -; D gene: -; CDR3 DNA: TGTGCCAGCAGTGAGTCAGGGGTCTGGCCCTACAATGAGCAGTTCTTC; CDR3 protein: CASSESGVWPYNEQFF
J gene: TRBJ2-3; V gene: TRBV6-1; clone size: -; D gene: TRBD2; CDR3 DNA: TGTGCCAGCAGTGAAGATGAAGCGGGAGGTTTTTATACGCAGTATTTT; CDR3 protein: CASSEDEAGGFYTQYF
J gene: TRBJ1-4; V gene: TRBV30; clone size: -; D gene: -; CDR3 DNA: TGTGCCTGGAGAGGTCGGGTAGAAACTAATGAAAAACTGTTTTTT; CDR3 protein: CAWRGRVETNEKLFF
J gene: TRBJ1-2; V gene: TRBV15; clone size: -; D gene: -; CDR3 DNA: TGTGCCACCAGCAAAGACTACCCGACAGGAAACGATGGCTACACCTTC; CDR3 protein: CATSKDYPTGNDGYTF
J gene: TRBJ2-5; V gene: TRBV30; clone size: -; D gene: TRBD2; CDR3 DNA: TGTGCCTGGAGCCGGGAGGCGGAAGGGGAGACCCAGTACTTC; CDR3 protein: CAWSREAEGETQYF
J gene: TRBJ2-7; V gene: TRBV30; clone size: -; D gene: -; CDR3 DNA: TGTGCCTGGAGTGTACAGGGCGGGCCTAGCTCCTACGAGCAGTACTTC; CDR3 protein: CAWSVQGGPSSYEQYF
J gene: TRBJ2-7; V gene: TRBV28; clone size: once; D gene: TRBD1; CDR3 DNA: TGTGCCAGTCATAGATCAGAGGGGGCCCCATACGAGCAGTACTTC; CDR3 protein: CASHRSEGAPYEQYF
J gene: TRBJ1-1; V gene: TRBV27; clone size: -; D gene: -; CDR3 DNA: TGTGCCAGCAGTTTATCTGGGGGAGGGTGGAACACTGAAGCTTTCTTT; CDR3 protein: CASSLSGGGWNTEAFF
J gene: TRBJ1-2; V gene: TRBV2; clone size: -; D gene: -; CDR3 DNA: TGTGCCAGCAGTCCACATACAGGGAACTATGGCTACACCTTC; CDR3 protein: CASSPHTGNYGYTF
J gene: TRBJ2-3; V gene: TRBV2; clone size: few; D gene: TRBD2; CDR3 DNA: TGTGCCAGCAGTGGTGGCGGGAGGTCCACAGATACGCAGTATTTT; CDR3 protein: CASSGGGRSTDTQYF